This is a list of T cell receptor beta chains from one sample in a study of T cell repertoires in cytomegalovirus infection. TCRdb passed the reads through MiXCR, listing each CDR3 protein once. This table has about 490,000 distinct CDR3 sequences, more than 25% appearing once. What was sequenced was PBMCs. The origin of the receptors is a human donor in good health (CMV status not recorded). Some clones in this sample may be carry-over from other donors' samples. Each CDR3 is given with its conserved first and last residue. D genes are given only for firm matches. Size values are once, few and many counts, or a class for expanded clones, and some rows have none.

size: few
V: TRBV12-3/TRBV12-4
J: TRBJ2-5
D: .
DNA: TGTGCCAGCAGTTTATTCACCGACCAAGAGACCCAGTACTTC
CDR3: CASSLFTDQETQYF

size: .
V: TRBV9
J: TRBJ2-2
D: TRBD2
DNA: TGTGCCAGCAAACCGGGACTAAACACCGGGGAGCTGTTTTTT
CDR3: CASKPGLNTGELFF

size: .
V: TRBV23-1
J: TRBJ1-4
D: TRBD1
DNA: TGCGCCAGCAGTCCCGGGACAGGCACCTCAACTAATGAAAAACTGTTTTTT
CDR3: CASSPGTGTSTNEKLFF

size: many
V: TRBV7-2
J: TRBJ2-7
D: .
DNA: TGTGCCAGCAGCCCCTCAGCGGCGCAGAAACCCTACGAGCAGTACTTC
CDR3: CASSPSAAQKPYEQYF

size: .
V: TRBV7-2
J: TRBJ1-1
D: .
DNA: TGTGCCAGCAGCCCCCGGACAGTGGGTCTTGAAGCTTTCTTT
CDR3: CASSPRTVGLEAFF

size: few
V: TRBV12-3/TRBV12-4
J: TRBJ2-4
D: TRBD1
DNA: TGTGCCAGCAGTTCAGGACAGGGAGCCAAAAACATTCAGTACTTC
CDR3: CASSSGQGAKNIQYF

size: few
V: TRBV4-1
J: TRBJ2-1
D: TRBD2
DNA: TGCGCCAGCAGCCAACTAGCGGGCCTTTCGAATGAGCAGTTCTTC
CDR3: CASSQLAGLSNEQFF

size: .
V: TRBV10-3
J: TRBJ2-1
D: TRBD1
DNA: TGTGCCATCAGAGGACAGGGAAGGGACAATGAGCAGTTCTTC
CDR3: CAIRGQGRDNEQFF

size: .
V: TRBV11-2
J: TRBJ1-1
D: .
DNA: TGTGCCAGCAGCTTCCAAGACAGCCACACTGAAGCTTTCTTT
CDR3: CASSFQDSHTEAFF

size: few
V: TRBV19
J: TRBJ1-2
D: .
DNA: TGTGCCAGTAGTAGCCTGAGGGGGGGAGGCTACACCTTC
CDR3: CASSSLRGGGYTF